Below, 21 T cell receptor beta chains from the same sample are listed, as sequenced in a study of shared clonotypes between healthy human individuals. Libraries were prepared by immunoSEQ multiplex PCR; TCRdb keeps only in-frame clonotypes and omits some of them. The sample has some 2 million clones; about 95% are singletons. Naive-designated CD8 cells lacked CD45RO, were positively enriched for CCR7, and omitted terminally differentiated effector memory CD45RA+ cells. The sequenced sample was naive CD8+ T cells sorted from blood. Receptors were obtained from a man aged 18 to 29 in good health.

The CDR3 protein is CASRLLGEGQETQYF. As DNA, the CDR3 is TGTGCCAGCAGGCTCTTAGGGGAGGGCCAAGAGACCCAGTACTTC. The J gene is TRBJ2-5, the V gene TRBV27, with TRBD2 matching over 7 bases. The J segment lost 1 base and the V segment lost 6 bases, leaving 8 bases of the junction unmatched. The CDR3 consists of 15 residues. Germline V lookup: CDR1 MNHEY, CDR2 SMNVEV (reference sequence).

A remark on this clone: This specimen includes other DNA sequences encoding the same CDR3. This chain connects TRBV19 to TRBJ1-1; TRBD1 might be the D (6 bases). CDR3 size: 14 residues. V lost 3 bases and J 0 bases, leaving 8 bases between the germline ends. Germline-derived CDR1 and CDR2 are LNHDA and SQIVND (reference sequence). The CDR3 DNA is TGTGCCAGTAGTATTCGGACAGTGAACACTGAAGCTTTCTTT. Translating it yields CASSIRTVNTEAFF.

About this clone itself: This same CDR3 is encoded by further DNA sequences in the sample. The chain combines TRBV6-5 with TRBJ1-1, with D perhaps TRBD1 (5 bases). The CDR3 spans 13 residues. Trimming cost V 0 bases and J 5 bases, with 7 bases left between them. Germline CDR1 reads MNHEY; CDR2 reads SVGAGI. CDR3 protein: CASSYSGGTEAFF. CDR3 nucleotide sequence: TGTGCCAGCAGTTACTCCGGGGGGACTGAAGCTTTCTTT.

As for this clone: The sample contains more than one DNA sequence encoding this CDR3. The chain has TRBV5-1 and TRBJ2-7; TRBD1 aligns across 7 bases. Germline V CDR1 and CDR2: SGHRS, YFSETQ. V shed 2 bases and J 3 bases; nucleotides not matched to a gene: 2. The CDR3 runs 13 residues. CDR3 protein: CASSFRDSYEQYF. CDR3 sequence (DNA): TGCGCCAGCAGCTTCCGGGACAGCTACGAGCAGTACTTC.

The chain carries TRBV27 and TRBJ2-5; TRBD2 is a possible D gene (5 bases). There are 14 residues in the CDR3. Germline loops: CDR1 MNHEY, CDR2 SMNVEV (reference sequence). V dropped 5 bases and J dropped 3 bases, with 13 bases sitting between them. The CDR3 sequence: CASSSPGSKETQYF. As DNA, the CDR3 is TGTGCCAGCAGTAGCCCGGGATCGAAAGAGACCCAGTACTTC.

As regards this clone: This sample also contains other DNA sequences that code for the same CDR3. V gene TRBV9 combines with J gene TRBJ1-3; D possibly corresponds to TRBD1 (5 bases). Per germline, CDR1 SGDLS and CDR2 YYNGEE. The CDR3 has 15 amino acids. Trimming stripped 0 bases from V and 0 bases from J, with 7 bases between. DNA for the CDR3: TGTGCCAGCAGCGTAGGGGGCGCCTCTGGAAACACCATATATTTT. Translation: CASSVGGASGNTIYF.

This clone was seen only once. This chain uses TRBV9 with TRBJ1-3; TRBD1 might be the D (6 bases). CDR1 and CDR2 (germline): SGDLS, YYNGEE. The V end lost 4 bases, the J end lost 0 bases, and 14 bases lay between the germline ends. This CDR3 comprises 16 residues. The CDR3 sequence: CASSPRDIFSGNTIYF. CDR3 bases: TGTGCCAGCAGCCCCCGGGACATCTTCTCTGGAAACACCATATATTTT.

This chain links TRBV10-3 with TRBJ2-1, with D possibly matching TRBD2 (5 bases). CDR3 size: 12 residues. The ends were cut back, 2 bases at V and 15 bases at J, with 14 bases in the middle. Per the germline V gene, CDR1 is ENHRY and CDR2 is SYGVKD. The CDR3 DNA is TGTGCCATCAGTGAGGGGAGCCTCCTCTGGTTCTTC. Amino acid sequence: CAISEGSLLWFF.

The V and J genes are TRBV11-2 and TRBJ2-1; D is undetermined. CDR3 length equals 15 residues. Germline V gene data show CDR1 as SGHAT and CDR2 as FQNNGV. V was shortened by 4 bases and J by 2 bases, with 12 bases between the two germline ends. Written as DNA, the CDR3 is TGTGCCAGCAGCTCCCCTTGGGGTACCTACAATGAGCAGTTCTTC. Translated: CASSSPWGTYNEQFF.

The rearrangement links TRBV9 to TRBJ1-6; possibly TRBD1 for D (6 bases). V was pared by 4 bases and J by 14 bases, with 19 bases between. The CDR3 spans 14 residues. Germline values: CDR1 SGDLS, CDR2 YYNGEE. DNA of the CDR3: TGTGCCAGCAGCTACGAGGAGGGGGACATATCCCTCCACTTT. It specifies CASSYEEGDISLHF. Variable domain in full (rest from reference TRBV9 and TRBJ1-6): DSGVTQTPKHLITATGQRVTLRCSPRSGDLSVYWYQQSLDQGLQFLIQYYNGEERAKGNILERFSAQQFPDLHSELNLSSLELGDSALYFCASSYEEGDISLHFGNGTRLTVT.

The table lists this clone with a count of one. The chain links TRBV5-6 to TRBJ2-7, with a tentative D call TRBD2 (6 bases). V lost 0 bases and J lost 4, with 11 bases in between. Germline V gene lookup returns CDR1 SGHDT and CDR2 YYEEEE. The CDR3 length is 14 residues. The CDR3 is CASSLGTTLYEQYF. For the CDR3, the DNA is TGTGCCAGCAGCTTGGGGACTACCTTATACGAGCAGTACTTC. Full variable domain (missing parts from reference TRBV5-6 and TRBJ2-7): DAGVTQSPTHLIKTRGQQVTLRCSPKSGHDTVSWYQQALGQGPQFIFQYYEEEERQRGNFPDRFSGHQFPNYSSELNVNALLLGDSALYLCASSLGTTLYEQYFGPGTRLTVT.

The chain recombines TRBV27 with TRBJ1-2, with a tentative D call TRBD1 (6 bases). The germline V gene has CDR1 MNHEY and CDR2 SMNVEV (reference sequence). With 5 bases removed from V and 8 bases from J, the gap between germline ends came to 18 bases. The CDR3 totals 14 residues. The CDR3 nucleotides are TGTGCCAGCAGTCCATCCGACAGGCTTGAGGGCTACACCTTC. It codes for CASSPSDRLEGYTF.

This rearrangement joins TRBV6-1 to TRBJ2-7; either TRBD1 or TRBD2 may supply D (6 bases each). Trimming removed 1 base from V and 4 bases from J, with 14 bases in between. The CDR3 is 15 amino acids. CDR1 and CDR2 from the germline V gene are MNHNS and SASEGT. This CDR3 is CASSEGGAVLYEQYF. The CDR3 DNA sequence: TGTGCCAGCAGTGAAGGGGGGGCTGTATTGTACGAGCAGTACTTC.

The CDR3 DNA reads as TGCGCCAGCAGTGAGCATACCAATTCACCCCTCCACTTT. Translated: CASSEHTNSPLHF. The rearrangement uses TRBV10-1 and TRBJ1-6; D is unclear. This CDR3 has 13 amino acids. Trimming left V 2 bases short and J 7 bases short, with 6 bases between. CDR1 WNHNN and CDR2 SYGVQD come from the germline V gene (reference sequence).

Concerning this clone itself: Other DNA sequences from this sample encode an identical CDR3 as well. The chain carries TRBV19 and TRBJ1-1; D remains ambiguous. This CDR3 comprises 14 residues. Between the trimmed V and J ends, which lost 4 bases and 1 base, there was a span of 10 bases. Germline lookup yields CDR1 LNHDA and CDR2 SQIVND (reference sequence). The CDR3 region is CASSTRTANTEAFF. The DNA of the CDR3 is TGTGCCAGTAGTACCCGGACGGCGAACACTGAAGCTTTCTTT.

This clone was seen a single time. The chain couples TRBV6-5 to TRBJ1-3; D not resolved. CDR1 MNHEY and CDR2 SVGAGI come from the germline V gene. Trimming pared 11 bases from V and 3 bases from J, leaving 14 bases between. The CDR3 extends over 13 amino acids. CDR3 in amino acids: CAVGISIGNTIYF. The CDR3 DNA follows: TGTGCCGTGGGTATATCGATTGGAAACACCATATATTTT.

The CDR3 sequence is CASSPGTSNKPLHF. The DNA for the CDR3 is TGTGCCAGCAGCCCCGGGACATCGAATAAACCCCTCCACTTT. The genes are TRBV6-5 and TRBJ1-6; the D gene is possibly TRBD1 (6 bases). CDR3 size: 14 residues. The germline gives CDR1 MNHEY, CDR2 SVGAGI. V gave up 6 bases and J gave up 12 bases, with 18 bases separating them.

On this clone: A junction boundary mismatches the germline segment, possibly from a read error. The genes are TRBV9 and TRBJ2-3; weak D call: TRBD1 (5 bases). Germline V gives CDR1 SGDLS, CDR2 YYNGEE. This CDR3 is 11 amino acids long. CDR3: CAGRAADTQYF. The CDR3, as DNA: TGTGCCGGCAGGGCAGCAGATACGCAGTATTTT.

The chain joins TRBV9 to TRBJ1-3, with 7 bases that match TRBD1. Germline values: CDR1 SGDLS, CDR2 YYNGEE. V lost 4 bases and J lost 2; bases outside the gene matches: 6. This CDR3 has 15 amino acids. The CDR3 DNA sequence: TGTGCCAGCAGCACCCAAACAGGGGCTGGAAACACCATATATTTT. Residues: CASSTQTGAGNTIYF.

CDR3 sequence: CASSLVDRVPGNTIYF. CDR3 sequence (DNA): TGTGCCAGCAGCTTAGTGGACAGGGTCCCTGGAAACACCATATATTTT. The chain uses TRBV7-9 and TRBJ1-3, with TRBD1 identical over 8 bases. This CDR3 comprises 16 residues. V lost 1 base to trimming and J lost 2 bases; unmatched junction nucleotides: 4. The germline CDR1 and CDR2 sequences are SEHNR and FQNEAQ (reference sequence). The full variable domain, with the rest looked up from reference TRBV7-9 and TRBJ1-3, is DTGVSQNPRHKITKRGQNVTFRCDPISEHNRLYWYRQTLGQGPEFLTYFQNEAQLEKSRLLSDRFSAERPKGSFSTLEIQRTEQGDSAMYLCASSLVDRVPGNTIYFGEGSWLTVV.

The chain employs TRBV5-6 and TRBJ2-5, with D perhaps TRBD1 (6 bases). The CDR3 runs 14 residues. CDR1 is SGHDT, CDR2 YYEEEE, per germline. V lost 0 bases and J lost 5, with 11 bases in between. The CDR3 sequence is CASSLEQGAETQYF. The DNA of the CDR3 is TGTGCCAGCAGCTTGGAACAGGGCGCCGAGACCCAGTACTTC. Full variable domain (remainder filled in from reference TRBV5-6 and TRBJ2-5): DAGVTQSPTHLIKTRGQQVTLRCSPKSGHDTVSWYQQALGQGPQFIFQYYEEEERQRGNFPDRFSGHQFPNYSSELNVNALLLGDSALYLCASSLEQGAETQYFGPGTRLLVL.